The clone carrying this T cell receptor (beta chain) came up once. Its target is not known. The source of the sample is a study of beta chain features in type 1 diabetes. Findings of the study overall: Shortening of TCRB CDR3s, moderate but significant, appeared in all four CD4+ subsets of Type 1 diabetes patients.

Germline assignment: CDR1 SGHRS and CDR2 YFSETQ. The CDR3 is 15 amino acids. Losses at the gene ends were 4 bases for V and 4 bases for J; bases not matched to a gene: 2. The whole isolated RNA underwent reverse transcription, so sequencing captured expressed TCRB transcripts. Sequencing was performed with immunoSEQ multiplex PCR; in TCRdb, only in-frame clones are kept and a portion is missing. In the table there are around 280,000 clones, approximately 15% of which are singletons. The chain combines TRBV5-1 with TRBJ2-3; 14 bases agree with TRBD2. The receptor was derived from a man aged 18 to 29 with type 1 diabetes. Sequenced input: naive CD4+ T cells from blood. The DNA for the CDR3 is TGCGCCAGCAGCGGGGGACTAGCGGGGGCAGATACGCAGTATTTT. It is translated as CASSGGLAGADTQYF. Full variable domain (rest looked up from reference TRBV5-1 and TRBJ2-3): KAGVTQTPRYLIKTRGQQVTLSCSPISGHRSVSWYQQTPGQGLQFLFEYFSETQRNKGNFPGRFSGRQFSNSRSEMNVSTLELGDSALYLCASSGGLAGADTQYFGPGTRLTVL.